The 20 T cell receptor beta chains presented below share a single source sample, sequenced in a study of cytomegalovirus exposure and HLA in healthy donors. Researchers ran the PCR with 60 Vbeta and 13 Jbeta primers. Only in-frame clones appear in the TCRdb table, and some are missing; sequencing was by immunoSEQ multiplex PCR. The sample consists of approximately 100,000 clones, around 70% of them appearing once. Sequencing input: PBMCs. These receptors came from a female donor in good health and CMV-seronegative.

The V and J genes are TRBV19 and TRBJ1-4, with 7 positions matching TRBD1. V dropped 6 bases and J dropped 0; count of bases not matched to a gene: 1. CDR3 length: 14 residues. Germline V gene data show CDR1 as LNHDA and CDR2 as SQIVND (reference sequence). The CDR3 reads CASRGQPTNEKLFF. Here the CDR3 DNA reads TGTGCCAGTAGGGGACAGCCAACTAATGAAAAACTGTTTTTT.

This clone was picked up one time. V and J are TRBV10-3 and TRBJ2-7; the D gene is possibly TRBD2 (6 bases). There are 16 residues in the CDR3. V shed 2 bases and J shed 0 bases, with 14 bases lying between them. CDR1 is ENHRY and CDR2 is SYGVKD in the germline V gene. In nucleotides, the CDR3 is TGTGCCATCAGTGAGCATCCGGGCGGGATCTCCTACGAGCAGTACTTC. Its protein is CAISEHPGGISYEQYF.

The chain combines TRBV18 with TRBJ2-4; 10 nucleotides match TRBD1. The trim removed 6 bases at V and 15 bases at J, leaving 11 bases unmatched. The CDR3 contains 13 residues. The germline V gene has CDR1 KGHSH and CDR2 LQKENI. CDR3 protein: CASSPSLRDRGYF. The CDR3, as DNA: TGTGCCAGCTCCCCCAGTCTCCGGGACAGGGGGTACTTC.

This chain uses TRBV6-5 with TRBJ1-1, with a tentative D call TRBD1 (5 bases). Germline CDR1 and CDR2: MNHEY and SVGAGI. V was pared by 2 bases and J by 0 bases, with 13 bases between. The CDR3 has 16 residues. Written as DNA, the CDR3 is TGTGCCAGCAGTTACGCCGGAGGGACCTTGAACACTGAAGCTTTCTTT. Residues: CASSYAGGTLNTEAFF.

The chain carries TRBV28 and TRBJ2-2; D gene ambiguous. V was cut by 3 bases and J by 6 bases, with 8 bases left in between. Germline V gene lookup returns CDR1 MDHEN and CDR2 SYDVKM. CDR3 length: 13 residues. As DNA, the CDR3 is TGTGCCAGCAGTTTGTCTTCGGCCGGGGAGCTGTTTTTT. It specifies CASSLSSAGELFF.

This clone was seen a few times. The chain uses TRBV6-4 and TRBJ2-2; D gene unclear. V lost 2 bases and J 4 bases, leaving 8 bases between the germline ends. Germline CDR1 MRHNA, CDR2 SNTAGT. The CDR3 length is 14 residues. The CDR3 spells CASSDRPSTGELFF. The CDR3 nucleotides are TGTGCCAGCAGTGACAGGCCTAGCACCGGGGAGCTGTTTTTT.

This clone was counted only a few times. The chain employs TRBV2 and TRBJ2-1; weak D call: TRBD1 (5 bases). Trimming cost V 7 bases and J 6 bases, with 7 bases left between them. The germline V gene has CDR1 SNHLY and CDR2 FYNNEI. This CDR3 region has 11 residues. The DNA for the CDR3 is TGTGCCAGCACAGGGTCCAATGAGCAGTTCTTC. The encoded protein is CASTGSNEQFF.

The rearrangement links TRBV5-1 to TRBJ2-1, with 7 bases lining up with TRBD2. The CDR3 runs 15 residues. With V trimmed by 5 bases and J by 4 bases, 9 bases remained unmatched. Germline CDR1 SGHRS, CDR2 YFSETQ. The CDR3 DNA sequence: TGCGCCAGCAGTGACGGCGCGGGGGTGTACAATGAGCAGTTCTTC. Translated: CASSDGAGVYNEQFF.

The J gene is TRBJ2-2, the V gene TRBV30; weak D call: TRBD1 (6 bases). Looked up from germline, CDR1 is GTSNPN and CDR2 is SVGIG (reference sequence). V was cut by 1 base and J by 4 bases, with 13 bases left in between. The CDR3 contains 15 residues. The CDR3 reads CAWSDTGLGTGELFF. DNA of the CDR3: TGTGCCTGGAGTGACACAGGGTTGGGCACCGGGGAGCTGTTTTTT.

This clone was observed once. The V gene is TRBV5-6, the J gene TRBJ1-2; a possible D gene is TRBD1 (6 bases). Trimming cost V 1 base and J 2 bases, with 6 bases left between them. The germline gives CDR1 SGHDT, CDR2 YYEEEE. The CDR3 loop spans 13 amino acids. The CDR3 here is CASSLRGNYGYTF. The DNA of the CDR3 is TGTGCCAGCAGCTTGAGGGGGAACTATGGCTACACCTTC.

In its sample, this clone was seen a few times. The gene calls are TRBV7-6 and TRBJ1-2; no firm D call. V lost 3 bases and J lost 8, with 13 bases in between. The CDR3 extends over 13 amino acids. Germline-derived CDR1 and CDR2 are SGHVS and FNYEAQ. Written as DNA, the CDR3 is TGTGCCAGCAGCTTCGGCTTCCTAGAGGGCTACACCTTC. It specifies CASSFGFLEGYTF. Full variable domain (outside the CDR3, taken from reference TRBV7-6 and TRBJ1-2): GAGVSQSPRYKVTKRGQDVALRCDPISGHVSLYWYRQALGQGPEFLTYFNYEAQQDKSGLPNDRFSAERPEGSISTLTIQRTEQRDSAMYRCASSFGFLEGYTFGSGTRLTVV.

This clone turned up a few times. J is TRBJ1-5 and V is TRBV5-8, with D perhaps matching TRBD1 (6 bases). The CDR3 has 16 amino acids. Germline values: CDR1 SGHTS, CDR2 YDEGEE. Trimming stripped 4 bases from V and 6 bases from J, with 20 bases between. For the CDR3, the DNA is TGTGCCAGCAGCCCTTTTCGGGCGACAGGCGGTCAGCCCCAGCATTTT. It translates to CASSPFRATGGQPQHF.

This sequence joins TRBV27 and TRBJ2-6; D gene uncertain. The CDR3 runs to 15 residues. V gave up 5 bases and J gave up 0 bases, with 8 bases separating them. Germline V gene lookup returns CDR1 MNHEY and CDR2 SMNVEV (reference sequence). CDR3 protein: CASSDFSSGANVLTF. The CDR3 DNA is TGTGCCAGCAGTGATTTCAGCTCTGGGGCCAACGTCCTGACTTTC.

In the case of this clone: One end of the junction varies from germline; a read error may be responsible. The rearrangement links TRBV7-7 to TRBJ2-7; TRBD2 agrees at 8 bases. This CDR3 has 14 amino acids. CDR1 SSHAT and CDR2 FNYEAQ come from the germline V gene (reference sequence). CDR3 loop: CASSPGTRSYEQYF. DNA of the CDR3: TGTGCTAGCAGCCCTGGGACTAGGTCCTACGAGCAGTACTTC.

The genes are TRBV29-1 and TRBJ2-1, with D perhaps TRBD2 (5 bases). Germline V gene lookup returns CDR1 SQVTM and CDR2 ANQGSEA. The V end lost 5 bases, the J end lost 5 bases, and 16 bases lay between the germline ends. There are 14 residues in the CDR3. As DNA, the CDR3 is TGCAGCGTTCAACGGCTTGGGCGGGACAATGAGCAGTTCTTC. It codes for CSVQRLGRDNEQFF.

In this sample, this clone turned up once. This chain links TRBV27 with TRBJ2-5; D is perhaps TRBD2 (5 bases). The CDR3 length is 13 residues. V lost 3 bases to trimming and J lost 5 bases, with 10 bases between them. The germline gives CDR1 MNHEY, CDR2 SMNVEV (reference sequence). The CDR3 coding sequence is TGTGCCAGCAGTTTTTCGGGGATTGAGACCCAGTACTTC. Protein product: CASSFSGIETQYF.

This clone was picked up one time. V gene TRBV2 combines with J gene TRBJ1-5; 9 nucleotides match TRBD1. CDR1 SNHLY and CDR2 FYNNEI come from the germline V gene. Trimming at V came to 6 bases and at J to 11 bases, leaving 8 bases not matched to a gene. The CDR3 loop spans 13 amino acids. The CDR3 spells CASRGQGRQSQHF. DNA for the CDR3: TGTGCCAGCAGGGGACAGGGACGGCAGTCCCAGCATTTT.

This chain joins TRBV6-5 and TRBJ2-1, with TRBD2 matching 8 bases. V was pared by 7 bases and J by 9 bases, with 8 bases of the junction left unmatched. Per germline, CDR1 MNHEY and CDR2 SVGAGI. The CDR3 extends over 13 amino acids. The CDR3 DNA reads as TGTGCCAGCACTACAATAGCGGGACGTGAGCAGTTCTTC. Residues: CASTTIAGREQFF.

This chain links TRBV27 with TRBJ2-1, with D perhaps TRBD2 (6 bases). Trimming removed 3 bases at V and 7 bases at J, with 10 bases between. The CDR3 has 13 amino acids. Germline loops: CDR1 MNHEY, CDR2 SMNVEV (reference sequence). CDR3 nucleotide sequence: TGTGCCAGCAGTTTTTTCCTAGCGAATGAGCAGTTCTTC. Translation: CASSFFLANEQFF.

The CDR3 is CASSLLGGTEAFF. The CDR3 nucleotides are TGTGCCAGCAGTTTACTAGGGGGCACTGAAGCTTTCTTT. The V call is TRBV27, the J call TRBJ1-1; D might be TRBD1 (6 bases). The CDR3 runs 13 residues. Germline CDR1 MNHEY, CDR2 SMNVEV (reference sequence). V lost 2 bases to trimming and J lost 4 bases, with 8 bases between them.